The 6 T cell receptor beta chains presented below share a single source sample, sequenced in a study of beta chain features in type 1 diabetes. Their specific antigens are unknown. The investigators reverse transcribed all of the isolated RNA, so they sequenced expressed TCRB transcripts. Data came from immunoSEQ multiplex PCR; TCRdb stores just in-frame clones and leaves some out. This sample has 640,000 or so clones, with around 15% found just once. Study results and caveats: Type 1 diabetes patients had moderately but significantly shorter TCRB CDR3s in all four CD4+ subsets.

The sequencing sample was made of naive CD4+ T cells from blood. These receptors were taken from a man between 18 and 29 years old with type 1 diabetes.

The V call is TRBV5-1, the J call TRBJ2-1; 8 bases are shared with TRBD2. The CDR3 loop spans 16 amino acids. The germline V gene has CDR1 SGHRS and CDR2 YFSETQ. The V gene end was trimmed by 4 bases and the J gene end by 9 bases; junction bases not matched to a gene: 15. This CDR3 is CASSGGVERESSEQFF. CDR3 in DNA: TGCGCCAGCAGCGGGGGAGTCGAGCGGGAGTCGAGTGAGCAGTTCTTC.

The genes are TRBV29-1 and TRBJ2-3; TRBD2 aligns across 9 bases. The length of the CDR3 is 13 residues. CDR1 is SQVTM, CDR2 ANQGSEA, per germline. The CDR3 bases are TGCTCCGGTAAGCTAGCGGGGCCAGATACGCAGTATTTT. Amino acids: CSGKLAGPDTQYF.

Only a few counts were recorded for this clone. V gene TRBV30 combines with J gene TRBJ2-2; no clear D. Germline CDR1 GTSNPN, CDR2 SVGIG (reference sequence). V lost 1 base to trimming and J lost 0 bases, with 15 bases between them. The CDR3 has 17 residues. CDR3 DNA sequence: TGTGCCTGGAGTGAGCTAGGCCGAACCTCGAACACCGGGGAGCTGTTTTTT. This codes for CAWSELGRTSNTGELFF.

This clone was counted only a few times. J is TRBJ1-6 and V is TRBV25-1; D not resolved. Germline lookup yields CDR1 MGHDK and CDR2 SYGVNS. Trimming left V 5 bases short and J 0 bases short, with 5 bases between. This CDR3 is 14 amino acids long. In nucleotides, the CDR3 is TGTGCCAGCAGTCAGAGCTCCTATAATTCACCCCTCCACTTT. It encodes CASSQSSYNSPLHF.

This rearrangement joins TRBV6-5 to TRBJ1-2; the match to TRBD1 covers 7 bases. Germline CDR1 and CDR2: MNHEY and SVGAGI. The CDR3 has 14 residues. In nucleotides, the CDR3 is TGTGCAGCAGGACAGGCAGGTCCTAACTATGGCTACACCTTC. As protein: CAAGQAGPNYGYTF.

This clone was observed a handful of times. The V and J genes are TRBV30 and TRBJ1-2; D uncertain. V was trimmed by 7 bases and J by 6 bases, leaving 9 bases between them. The CDR3 is made up of 10 amino acids. The germline V gene has CDR1 GTSNPN and CDR2 SVGIG (reference sequence). This chain's CDR3 is CASKRHGYTF. DNA for the CDR3: TGTGCCTCAAAGCGGCATGGCTACACCTTC.